The 20 T cell receptor beta chains below were found in one sample sequenced in a study of Tregs in tolerant kidney transplant recipients. Here immunoSEQ multiplex PCR was the method, and the copy in TCRdb shows in-frame clones only, minus some. The sample lists approximately 100,000 clones, 90% to 95% occurring once. The input for sequencing was CD4+ T cells from blood, taken before the transplant. These TCRs come from a human donor who received a combined kidney and bone marrow transplant.

This clone is a singleton in its sample. This chain connects TRBV25-1 to TRBJ1-2; TRBD1 matches at 7 bases. Germline lookup yields CDR1 MGHDK and CDR2 SYGVNS. V shed 3 bases and J 4 bases; nucleotides not matched to a gene: 8. This CDR3 is 15 amino acids long. The CDR3 here is CASSDPRTGLYGYTF. The CDR3 DNA reads as TGTGCCAGCAGTGACCCAAGGACAGGACTCTATGGCTACACCTTC.

This chain uses TRBV2 with TRBJ2-6; maybe TRBD2 (5 bases). Trimming took off 5 bases at V and 1 base at J, with 9 bases between the two ends. The CDR3 length is 15 residues. CDR1 is SNHLY and CDR2 is FYNNEI in the germline V gene. DNA of the CDR3: TGTGCCAGCAGTCGGGATGGTTCTGGGGCCAACGTCCTGACTTTC. Its translation is CASSRDGSGANVLTF.

This sequence joins TRBV6-1 and TRBJ1-2; D unclear. The V end was cut by 2 bases, the J end by 2 bases, with 6 bases between. From germline, CDR1 is MNHNS and CDR2 SASEGT. The CDR3 totals 13 residues. As DNA, the CDR3 is TGTGCCAGCAGTGAATCCAGGAACTATGGCTACACCTTC. Amino acid sequence: CASSESRNYGYTF.

The gene calls are TRBV5-1 and TRBJ1-4; a weak D match, TRBD1 (5 bases). Deletions cut 2 bases from V and 6 bases from J, with 14 bases between. This CDR3 is 15 amino acids long. From germline, CDR1 is SGHRS and CDR2 YFSETQ. The CDR3 coding sequence is TGCGCCAGCAGCTTTGGGGCGGGGTTGGATGAAAAACTGTTTTTT. Its protein product is CASSFGAGLDEKLFF.

This sequence joins TRBV7-6 and TRBJ1-6; D possibly corresponds to TRBD1 (5 bases). Germline V gene lookup returns CDR1 SGHVS and CDR2 FNYEAQ. This CDR3 is 14 amino acids long. Trimming removed 1 base at V and 12 bases at J, with 13 bases between. In DNA form, the CDR3 reads TGTGCCAGCAGCTTAGGGGAGGGGCCTTTACCCCTCCACTTT. Its translation: CASSLGEGPLPLHF. Filled out from reference TRBV7-6 and TRBJ1-6, the complete variable domain reads GAGVSQSPRYKVTKRGQDVALRCDPISGHVSLYWYRQALGQGPEFLTYFNYEAQQDKSGLPNDRFSAERPEGSISTLTIQRTEQRDSAMYRCASSLGEGPLPLHFGNGTRLTVT.

V gene TRBV7-8 combines with J gene TRBJ2-3; 11 nucleotides line up with TRBD2. Trimming cost V 8 bases and J 2 bases; bases outside gene matches: 18. Germline V CDR1 and CDR2: SGHVS, FQNEAQ. This CDR3 contains 19 residues. CDR3 region: CASDPGRASGGHLTDTQYF. For the CDR3, the DNA is TGTGCCAGCGACCCCGGGAGGGCTAGCGGGGGGCACCTCACAGATACGCAGTATTTT.

The genes are TRBV11-3 and TRBJ2-5, with no clear D. The V end lost 0 bases, the J end lost 5 bases, and 7 bases lay between the germline ends. This CDR3 has 13 amino acids. Germline loops: CDR1 SGHNT, CDR2 YENEEA. CDR3 DNA sequence: TGTGCCAGCAGCTTAGATTCCAGGGAGACCCAGTACTTC. It encodes CASSLDSRETQYF.

V and J are TRBV7-2 and TRBJ2-2; the match to TRBD1 covers 9 bases. The V and J ends lost 4 bases and 4 bases, in that order; junction bases with no gene match: 1. Per germline, CDR1 SGHTA and CDR2 FQGNSA. This CDR3 is 14 amino acids long. The CDR3 DNA is TGTGCCAGCAGCTGGACAGGGGTCACCGGGGAGCTGTTTTTT. This codes for CASSWTGVTGELFF.

This chain joins TRBV10-3 and TRBJ1-2, with TRBD1 as a possible D gene (5 bases). The germline V gene encodes CDR1 ENHRY and CDR2 SYGVKD. The ends were cut back, 3 bases at V and 8 bases at J, with 22 bases in the middle. CDR3 length equals 16 residues. CDR3 DNA: TGTGCCATCAGTGAACACCCGGCGGGGGGTCAAGGGGGCTACACCTTC. It translates to CAISEHPAGGQGGYTF.

Of note for this clone: Germline and junction disagree at one end, which may indicate a read error. Other DNA sequences within the sample encode an identical CDR3. The V call is TRBV6-6, the J call TRBJ1-6; 10 bases are a match to TRBD1. The CDR3 is 14 residues long. Germline values: CDR1 MNHNY, CDR2 SVGAGI (reference sequence). The CDR3 coding sequence is TGTGCCAGCACCAGGGGGACAGGGGATTCCCCCCTCCACTTT. Its translation: CASTRGTGDSPLHF.

The genes are TRBV2 and TRBJ2-7; a weak D match, TRBD1 (7 bases). The CDR3 loop spans 15 amino acids. Between the trimmed V and J ends, which lost 7 bases and 4 bases, there was a span of 20 bases. Germline V gene lookup returns CDR1 SNHLY and CDR2 FYNNEI. The CDR3 sequence is CASTGGGTVKYEQYF. CDR3 DNA: TGTGCCAGCACCGGTGGAGGGACAGTCAAATACGAGCAGTACTTC.

The chain is built from TRBV30 and TRBJ2-2, with D perhaps matching TRBD2 (5 bases). Trimming took 5 bases from V and 9 from J, leaving 10 bases between them. The CDR3 runs to 11 residues. Germline V gene sequence: CDR1 GTSNPN, CDR2 SVGIG (reference sequence). The CDR3 DNA follows: TGTGCCTGGGCCGGGGTTCGGGAGCTGTTTTTT. Its translation: CAWAGVRELFF. Looking up the rest from reference TRBV30 and TRBJ2-2 gives the full variable domain: SQTIHQWPATLVQPVGSPLSLECTVEGTSNPNLYWYRQAAGRGLQLLFYSVGIGQISSEVPQNLSASRPQDRQFILSSKKLLLSDSGFYLCAWAGVRELFFGEGSRLTVL.

The rearrangement uses TRBV7-6 and TRBJ1-5; 8 nucleotides agree with TRBD1. Germline trimming cut 6 bases from V and 3 bases from J; bases unmatched to any gene: 16. This CDR3 is 18 amino acids long. Germline CDR1 SGHVS, CDR2 FNYEAQ. CDR3 sequence: CASRNNRGRGLINQPQHF. CDR3 sequence (DNA): TGTGCCAGCAGGAATAATCGGGGCAGGGGGCTTATCAATCAGCCCCAGCATTTT.

V is TRBV4-2 and J is TRBJ2-1, with 10 bases aligning to TRBD2. The CDR3 contains 17 residues. J gave up 10 bases and V 0 bases, and 12 bases lay outside the gene matches. The germline CDR1 and CDR2 sequences are LGHNA and YNFKEQ. The CDR3 nucleotides are TGTGCCAGCAGCCAAGATGATGAGCGGGGGGGGTCCACCGAGCAGTTCTTC. Translation: CASSQDDERGGSTEQFF.

The chain couples TRBV2 to TRBJ2-1; 9 nucleotides match TRBD1. This CDR3 region has 15 residues. The V segment lost 5 bases and the J segment 4 bases; nucleotides outside the gene matches: 6. Per germline, CDR1 SNHLY and CDR2 FYNNEI. CDR3 amino acids: CASSNDRGGYNEQFF. CDR3 DNA: TGTGCCAGCAGTAACGACAGGGGGGGGTACAATGAGCAGTTCTTC.

As DNA, the CDR3 is TGCGCCAGCAGCCCCGGGGGGCCTAGTATCTTGACAGATACGCAGTATTTT. Its protein is CASSPGGPSILTDTQYF. The chain carries TRBV4-3 and TRBJ2-3; perhaps TRBD2 as D (7 bases). The germline CDR1 and CDR2 sequences are LGHNA and YSLEER. The CDR3 has 17 amino acids. V was clipped by 4 bases and J by 3 bases, with 20 bases between them.

The chain is built from TRBV11-3 and TRBJ1-1; D is unresolved. The CDR3 extends over 13 amino acids. The V gene's germline CDR1 is SGHNT and CDR2 YENEEA. The V end lost 0 bases, the J end lost 11 bases, and 13 bases lay between the germline ends. CDR3 nucleotide sequence: TGTGCCAGCAGCTTAGATCGTCTGGCGGCGGCTTTCTTT. Translating gives CASSLDRLAAAFF. The whole variable domain, remainder taken from reference TRBV11-3 and TRBJ1-1, is EAGVVQSPRYKIIEKKQPVAFWCNPISGHNTLYWYLQNLGQGPELLIRYENEEAVDDSQLPKDRFSAERLKGVDSTLKIQPAELGDSAVYLCASSLDRLAAAFFGQGTRLTVV.

The chain couples TRBV19 to TRBJ1-4; possible D gene TRBD1, 5 bases. CDR1 and CDR2 from the germline V gene are LNHDA and SQIVND (reference sequence). The CDR3 contains 15 residues. Trimming stripped 5 bases from V and 7 bases from J, with 17 bases between. The CDR3 loop is CASSSPGGAPEKLFF. The CDR3 DNA sequence: TGTGCCAGTAGTTCCCCAGGCGGGGCCCCTGAAAAACTGTTTTTT. Together with reference TRBV19 and TRBJ1-4, the CDR3 gives the full variable domain: DGGITQSPKYLFRKEGQNVTLSCEQNLNHDAMYWYRQDPGQGLRLIYYSQIVNDFQKGDIAEGYSVSREKKESFPLTVTSAQKNPTAFYLCASSSPGGAPEKLFFGSGTQLSVL.

The rearrangement links TRBV4-1 to TRBJ2-7; the match to TRBD2 covers 11 bases. There are 18 residues in the CDR3. Germline CDR1 is MGHRA and CDR2 is YSYEKL. Losses at the gene ends were 0 bases for V and 2 bases for J; bases not matched to a gene: 9. CDR3 residues: CASSQDPYLSGRAYEQYF. For the CDR3, the DNA is TGCGCCAGCAGCCAAGACCCCTATCTTAGCGGGAGGGCCTACGAGCAGTACTTC.

To note about this clone: Other DNA sequences in the sample encode the same CDR3. The chain recombines TRBV7-6 with TRBJ2-3; 7 bases align to TRBD2. This CDR3 region has 15 residues. The V gene's germline CDR1 is SGHVS and CDR2 FNYEAQ. V was clipped by 0 bases and J by 0 bases; unmatched bases: 0. The CDR3 spells CASSLAGGSTDTQYF. The CDR3, as DNA: TGTGCCAGCAGCTTAGCGGGGGGGAGCACAGATACGCAGTATTTT.